What follows are 11 T cell receptor beta chains derived from one specimen sequenced in a study of cytomegalovirus exposure and HLA in healthy donors. A multiplex PCR was run with 60 Vbeta primers and 13 Jbeta primers. Generated by immunoSEQ multiplex PCR, the TCRdb table keeps only in-frame clones and is missing some. The sample carries 200,000 to 250,000 clones, 70% to 90% recorded once. Input material: PBMCs. The receptors come from a human donor in good health.

The chain combines TRBV29-1 with TRBJ2-7; unclear D gene. CDR1 SQVTM and CDR2 ANQGSEA come from the germline V gene. Trimming removed 3 bases at V and 0 bases at J, with 9 bases between. CDR3 size: 13 residues. The CDR3 DNA is TGCAGCGTTGATGTCCCTTCCTCCTACGAGCAGTACTTC. It encodes CSVDVPSSYEQYF.

This chain uses TRBV27 with TRBJ2-1; 8 bases line up with TRBD2. Germline V gene sequence: CDR1 MNHEY, CDR2 SMNVEV (reference sequence). The V segment lost 2 bases and the J segment 6 bases; nucleotides outside the gene matches: 3. The CDR3 length is 14 residues. The CDR3 loop reads CASSLSGSGNEQFF. In DNA form, the CDR3 reads TGTGCCAGCAGTTTAAGCGGGAGCGGCAATGAGCAGTTCTTC.

The chain joins TRBV9 to TRBJ1-2; a possible D gene is TRBD1 (5 bases). The ends were cut back, 4 bases at V and 2 bases at J, with 12 bases in the middle. The CDR3 is made up of 14 amino acids. Looked up from germline, CDR1 is SGDLS and CDR2 is YYNGEE. In DNA form, the CDR3 reads TGTGCCAGCAGCAATCAGGGAGGGAACTATGGCTACACCTTC. Amino acids: CASSNQGGNYGYTF.

The chain employs TRBV6-1 and TRBJ1-1, with 8 bases aligning to TRBD1. The ends lost 5 bases at V and 4 bases at J; junction bases unmatched: 6. This CDR3 has 14 residues. CDR1 MNHNS and CDR2 SASEGT come from the germline V gene. This chain's CDR3 is CASSKQGVSTEAFF. The CDR3, as DNA: TGTGCCAGCAGTAAACAGGGGGTGAGCACTGAAGCTTTCTTT.

The chain carries TRBV2 and TRBJ1-2, with 7 bases that match TRBD1. V was pared by 0 bases and J by 4 bases, with 2 bases of the junction left unmatched. Looked up from germline, CDR1 is SNHLY and CDR2 is FYNNEI. This CDR3 comprises 14 residues. Here the CDR3 DNA reads TGTGCCAGCAGTGAAGCAGGGGGCGGCTATGGCTACACCTTC. Amino acids: CASSEAGGGYGYTF.

Worth noting for this clone: One junction end disagrees with the germline gene, perhaps due to a read error. The chain joins TRBV7-9 to TRBJ2-7, with 9 bases lining up with TRBD2. The germline CDR1 and CDR2 sequences are SEHNR and FQNEAQ (reference sequence). The CDR3 loop spans 16 amino acids. CDR3 in DNA: TGTTCCAGCAGCTCGGCACTGGGACTAGCCGCCTACGAGCAGTACTTC. This translates into CSSSSALGLAAYEQYF.

In this sample, this clone turned up once. CDR3 residues: CASSSQDDTQYF. The CDR3 coding sequence is TGTGCCAGCAGTTCACAGGATGATACGCAGTATTTT. This chain joins TRBV6-5 and TRBJ2-3; a possible D gene is TRBD1 (5 bases). From germline, CDR1 is MNHEY and CDR2 SVGAGI. The CDR3 is 12 amino acids. The germline V and J ends were trimmed by 4 bases and 6 bases, with 8 bases remaining between them.

Remarks on this clone: One end of the junction fails to match germline, which may point to a read error. This chain uses TRBV7-9 with TRBJ2-5; TRBD1 matches 9 bases. The CDR3 is made up of 17 amino acids. Germline CDR1 reads SEHNR; CDR2 reads FQNEAQ (reference sequence). The CDR3 DNA sequence: TGTTCCAGCAGCCCCCGGGACAGGGTTTTTAGGAGAGAGACCCAGTACTTC. Protein product: CSSSPRDRVFRRETQYF.

The V gene is TRBV5-1, the J gene TRBJ2-1; 11 bases align to TRBD2. Per germline, CDR1 SGHRS and CDR2 YFSETQ. This CDR3 has 17 residues. The J segment lost 8 bases and the V segment lost 3 bases, leaving 13 bases of the junction unmatched. For the CDR3, the DNA is TGCGCCAGCAGCTATGGACTAGCGGGCCCCTCCGGGGATGAGCAGTTCTTC. It codes for CASSYGLAGPSGDEQFF.

This clone has only a few counts. The chain is built from TRBV21-1 and TRBJ2-4; TRBD2, the table's D call, was not compared with the DNA. TRBV21-1 is a pseudogene. The length of the CDR3 is 14 residues. CDR3 in DNA: TGTGCCAGCACCTTACTAGCGTCCAAAAACATTCAGTACTTC. Encoded protein: CASTLLASKNIQYF.

The rearrangement uses TRBV5-4 and TRBJ2-3, with D perhaps matching TRBD1 (7 bases). CDR3 length: 15 residues. The germline CDR1 and CDR2 sequences are SGHNT and YYREEE (reference sequence). The V end was cut by 5 bases, the J end by 1 base, with 14 bases between. CDR3 sequence (DNA): TGTGCCAGCAGTCCCAGGGGGGCGGGCACAGATACGCAGTATTTT. It specifies CASSPRGAGTDTQYF.